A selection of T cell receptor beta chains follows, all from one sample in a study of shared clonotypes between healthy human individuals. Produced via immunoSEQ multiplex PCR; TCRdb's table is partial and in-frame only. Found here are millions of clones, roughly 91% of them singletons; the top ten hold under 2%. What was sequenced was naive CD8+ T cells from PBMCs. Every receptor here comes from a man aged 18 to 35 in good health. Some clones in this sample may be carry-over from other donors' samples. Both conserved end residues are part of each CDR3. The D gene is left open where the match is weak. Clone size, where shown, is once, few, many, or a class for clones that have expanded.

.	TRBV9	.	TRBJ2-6	CASSGLASGANVLTF	TGTGCCAGCAGCGGGTTAGCCTCTGGGGCCAACGTCCTGACTTTC
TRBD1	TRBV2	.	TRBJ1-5	CASSDLGTVFNQPQHF	TGTGCCAGCAGTGACCTGGGGACAGTCTTCAATCAGCCCCAGCATTTT
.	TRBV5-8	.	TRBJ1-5	CASSYKLGRGNQPQHF	TGTGCCAGCAGCTACAAACTGGGGAGGGGTAATCAGCCCCAGCATTTT
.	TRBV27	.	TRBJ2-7	CASSPRDTSYEQYF	TGTGCCAGCAGCCCCCGGGACACCTCCTACGAGCAGTACTTC
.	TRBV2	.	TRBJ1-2	CASSDERVLYTF	TGTGCCAGCAGTGATGAGAGGGTTCTCTACACCTTC
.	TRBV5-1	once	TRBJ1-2	CASSSHYSRVSYGYTF	TGCGCCAGCAGCTCACACTATTCCAGGGTTTCCTATGGCTACACCTTC
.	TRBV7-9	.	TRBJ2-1	CASGLVANEQFF	TGTGCCAGCGGCTTGGTAGCGAATGAGCAGTTCTTC
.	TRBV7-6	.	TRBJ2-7	CASSLVRRGLSYEQYF	TGTGCCAGCAGCTTAGTTAGGAGGGGTCTCTCCTACGAGCAGTACTTC
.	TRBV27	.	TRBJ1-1	CASSLSVATEAFF	TGTGCCAGCAGTTTATCAGTGGCCACTGAAGCTTTCTTT
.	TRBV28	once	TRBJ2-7	CASSWRGTYEQYF	TGTGCCAGCAGTTGGCGCGGAACCTACGAGCAGTACTTC
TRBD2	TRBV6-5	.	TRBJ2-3	CASSYSWGGLTDTQYF	TGTGCCAGCAGTTACTCGTGGGGGGGTCTGACAGATACGCAGTATTTT
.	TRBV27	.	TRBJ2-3	CASSLMSRTSSSTDTQYF	TGTGCCAGCAGTTTGATGTCCCGGACATCTTCTAGCACAGATACGCAGTATTTT
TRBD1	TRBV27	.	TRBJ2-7	CASSFGTGVYEQYF	TGTGCCAGCAGTTTCGGGACAGGGGTCTACGAGCAGTACTTC
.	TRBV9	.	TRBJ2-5	CASSVTPGETQYF	TGTGCCAGCAGCGTTACGCCGGGAGAGACCCAGTACTTC
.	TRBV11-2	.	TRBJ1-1	CASSLDPEAFF	TGTGCCAGCAGCTTAGACCCTGAAGCTTTCTTT
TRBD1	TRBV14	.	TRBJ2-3	CASSQRDSPTDTQYF	TGTGCCAGCAGCCAACGGGACAGCCCCACAGATACGCAGTATTTT
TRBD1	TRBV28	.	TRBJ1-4	CASSLYTGATNEKLFF	TGTGCCAGCAGTCTGTATACAGGGGCAACTAATGAAAAACTGTTTTTT
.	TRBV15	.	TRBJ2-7	CATSRDFRTEPYEQYF	TGTGCCACCAGCAGAGATTTTAGGACAGAGCCCTACGAGCAGTACTTC
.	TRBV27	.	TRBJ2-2	CASSLFSGALVAGELFF	TGTGCCAGCAGTTTATTCTCAGGAGCCTTAGTCGCCGGGGAGCTGTTTTTT
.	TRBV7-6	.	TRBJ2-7	CASSPGLSSSYEQYF	TGTGCCAGCAGCCCGGGACTTTCCAGCTCCTACGAGCAGTACTTC
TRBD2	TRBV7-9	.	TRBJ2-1	CASSSLADPYNEQFF	TGTGCCAGCAGCTCCCTAGCGGATCCGTACAATGAGCAGTTCTTC
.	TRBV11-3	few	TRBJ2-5	CASSLDRETQYF	TGTGCCAGCAGCTTAGATAGGGAGACCCAGTACTTC
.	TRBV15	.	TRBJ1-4	CATSSGDEKLFF	TGTGCCACCAGCAGTGGTGATGAAAAACTGTTTTTT
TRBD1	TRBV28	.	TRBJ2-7	CASSQPSGTGGISPNYEQYF	TGTGCCAGCAGTCAACCGTCCGGGACAGGCGGCATTTCCCCGAACTACGAGCAGTACTTC
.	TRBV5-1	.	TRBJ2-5	CASSSDYGGQYF	TGCGCCAGCAGCTCTGACTACGGGGGCCAGTACTTC
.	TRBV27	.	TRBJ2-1	CASSFGRFVEQFF	TGTGCCAGCAGTTTCGGCCGCTTCGTTGAGCAGTTCTTC
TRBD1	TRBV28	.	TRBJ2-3	CASTPLDRGTDTQYF	TGTGCCAGCACCCCGCTGGACAGGGGGACAGATACGCAGTATTTT
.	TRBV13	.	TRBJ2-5	CASSLVLLETQYF	TGTGCCAGCAGCTTAGTCCTGCTCGAGACCCAGTACTTC
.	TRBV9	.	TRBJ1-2	CASSSNRTWIWGYTF	TGTGCCAGCAGCAGCAACCGTACATGGATCTGGGGCTACACCTTC
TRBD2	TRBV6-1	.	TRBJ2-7	CASSEASSGSYEQYF	TGTGCCAGCAGTGAAGCGTCTAGCGGGAGCTACGAGCAGTACTTC
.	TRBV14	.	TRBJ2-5	CASSSPAGAPQETQYF	TGTGCCAGCAGCAGCCCCGCCGGGGCGCCCCAAGAGACCCAGTACTTC
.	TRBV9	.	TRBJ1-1	CASSAGPQGGTEAFF	TGTGCCAGCAGCGCCGGGCCCCAGGGTGGCACTGAAGCTTTCTTT
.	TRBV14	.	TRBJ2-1	CASSLSYNEQFF	TGTGCCAGCAGCCTCTCCTACAATGAGCAGTTCTTC
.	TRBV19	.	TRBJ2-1	CASSPTRSSYNEQFF	TGTGCCAGTAGTCCGACACGAAGCTCCTACAATGAGCAGTTCTTC
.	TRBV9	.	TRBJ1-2	CASRRRDGNYGYTF	TGTGCCAGCAGGAGAAGAGACGGAAACTATGGCTACACCTTC
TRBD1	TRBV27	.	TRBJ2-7	CASSPIFGTGSYEQYF	TGTGCCAGCAGCCCCATTTTCGGGACAGGCTCCTACGAGCAGTACTTC
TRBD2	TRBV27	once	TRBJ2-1	CASRSGTSGSMNEQFF	TGTGCCAGCAGGTCAGGGACTAGCGGGAGTATGAATGAGCAGTTCTTC
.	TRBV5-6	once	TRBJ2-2	CASSRRNLGLFF	TGTGCCAGCAGCCGGAGGAATCTGGGGCTGTTTTTT
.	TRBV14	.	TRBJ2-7	CASSQDVRYEQYF	TGTGCCAGCAGCCAAGATGTGCGTTACGAGCAGTACTTC
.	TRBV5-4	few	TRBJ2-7	CASSFGRGVYEQYF	TGTGCCAGCAGCTTCGGCCGAGGGGTCTACGAGCAGTACTTC
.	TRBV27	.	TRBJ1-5	CASSLEGRSQPQHF	TGTGCCAGCAGTTTGGAGGGACGGAGTCAGCCCCAGCATTTT
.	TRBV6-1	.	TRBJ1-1	CASWAYEAFF	TGTGCCAGCTGGGCGTATGAAGCTTTCTTT
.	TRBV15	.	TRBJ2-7	CATSKGESYEQYF	TGTGCCACCAGCAAGGGGGAAAGCTACGAGCAGTACTTC